This TCR beta chain was retrieved from a study of blood T cell repertoires in COVID-19. Whole-study context: Some COVID-19 samples were acute and others convalescent; all came from the United States, Italy and Spain. The analysed material was cDNA or gDNA that came from T cells, B-cell-depleted T cells, or PBMCs.

The protocol was immunoSEQ multiplex PCR, while the TCRdb copy is restricted to in-frame clones and leaves out a portion. The table lists about 130,000 clones, about four fifths of them singletons. The CDR3 loop spans 15 amino acids. Looked up from germline, CDR1 is MNHEY and CDR2 is SVGEGT. The V segment lost 2 bases and the J segment 6 bases; nucleotides outside the gene matches: 3. This sequence originates from a man aged 35-49 years with active or convalescent COVID-19. Input material: peripheral blood. This rearrangement joins TRBV6-2 or TRBV6-3 to TRBJ2-2; TRBD2 agrees at 10 bases. The CDR3 sequence is CASSYASGGAGELFF. The DNA of the CDR3 is TGTGCCAGCAGTTACGCTAGCGGGGGAGCCGGGGAGCTGTTTTTT.